The clone carrying this T cell receptor beta chain was seen only a few times. These data come from a study of blood T cell repertoires in COVID-19. Overall study: Acute-phase and convalescent COVID-19 samples originated in the United States, Italy and Spain.

The data were produced by immunoSEQ multiplex PCR, yet TCRdb's version contains in-frame clones alone and is incomplete. Of 300,000 to 450,000 clones listed, around 84% are singletons. Sequencing used peripheral blood. The clonotype originates from a woman between 18 and 29 years old with acute or convalescent COVID-19.

The CDR3 protein is CASSLQGDGTEAFF. For the CDR3, the DNA is TGTGCCAGCAGTTTACAGGGTGATGGCACTGAAGCTTTCTTT. J is TRBJ1-1 and V is TRBV27; maybe TRBD1 (5 bases). Trimming took off 2 bases at V and 4 bases at J, with 11 bases between the two ends. Germline-derived CDR1 and CDR2 are MNHEY and SMNVEV (reference sequence). The length of the CDR3 is 14 residues.